This T cell receptor beta chain was captured in a study of blood T cell repertoires in COVID-19. Overall study context: PBMCs, B-cell-depleted T cells, or T cells provided the cDNA or gDNA that made up the material.

The count of this clone is one. Germline V gene lookup returns CDR1 SGHDT and CDR2 YYEEEE. The V end lost 2 bases, the J end lost 6 bases, and 11 bases lay between the germline ends. The CDR3 length is 13 residues. Some clones are missing from TCRdb's copy, which holds only in-frame ones; the method was immunoSEQ multiplex PCR. The data show over 80,000 clones, with about 88% seen just once and 2.9% held by the top ten. The source material was peripheral blood. The sequence came from a woman of 80 years or more with acute or convalescent COVID-19. The chain recombines TRBV5-6 with TRBJ1-1, with TRBD1 as a possible D gene (5 bases). CDR3 DNA: TGTGCCAGCAGCTTCAGGGAAGGCCCTGAAGCTTTCTTT. Translated: CASSFREGPEAFF.